One sample yielded the 14 T cell receptor beta chains listed below, sequenced in a study of monozygotic twins with inflammatory bowel disease. One entry per CDR3 protein, without DNA, is what TCRdb gives after re-calling the 5' RACE reads. This table holds approximately 330,000 distinct CDR3 sequences. The sequencing input was blood. These receptors all stem from a human donor with ulcerative colitis or Crohn's disease, or a healthy co-twin of an affected twin (not recorded which).

The rearrangement uses TRBV28 and TRBJ2-5; the TCRdb D gene call, TRBD2, has no DNA to confirm it. Germline lookup yields CDR1 MDHEN and CDR2 SYDVKM. This CDR3 is 19 amino acids long. This CDR3 reads CASSPWTSGHIKPEGTQYF.

The rearrangement uses TRBV12-3 or TRBV12-4 and TRBJ2-1. The CDR3 consists of 11 residues. The CDR3 sequence: CASSLLGEQFF.

This chain connects TRBV12-5 to TRBJ1-5; TCRdb's D gene call, TRBD1, goes unchecked for lack of DNA. This CDR3 comprises 16 residues. The germline gives CDR1 LGHNT, CDR2 FRNRAP. The CDR3: CASGSQGQRAPRPQHF.

The rearrangement uses TRBV20-1 and TRBJ2-3. The CDR3 length is 18 residues. Germline assignment: CDR1 DFQATT and CDR2 SNEGSKA (reference sequence). CDR3 sequence reads: CSAFRLRKSVSSTDTQYF.

The chain joins TRBV4-1 to TRBJ2-7; TCRdb lists TRBD1, though no DNA is available to test this call. Germline V gives CDR1 MGHRA, CDR2 YSYEKL. The CDR3 loop spans 15 amino acids. The chain's CDR3 is CASSGSRTGAYEQYF.

The chain recombines TRBV27 with TRBJ2-1; the TCRdb D gene call, TRBD1, has no DNA to confirm it. CDR1 is MNHEY and CDR2 is SMNVEV in the germline V gene (reference sequence). This CDR3 region has 16 residues. Here the CDR3 reads CASSDTPLNSYNEQFF.

The chain combines TRBV7-3 with TRBJ1-2; TCRdb picks TRBD1, but there is no DNA to check that call. CDR3 length: 13 residues. Germline V gene lookup returns CDR1 SGHTA and CDR2 FQGTGA. The CDR3 sequence is CASSPGTVFGYTF.

The V gene is TRBV20-1, the J gene TRBJ1-1; lacking DNA, the TRBD1 call made by TCRdb goes unchecked. From germline, CDR1 is DFQATT and CDR2 SNEGSKA (reference sequence). CDR3 length equals 13 residues. The CDR3 loop reads CSANRGGSTEAFF.

V usage is TRBV5-1 and J usage is TRBJ2-1; TCRdb names TRBD2, which stays unverified in the absence of DNA. Germline assignment: CDR1 SGHRS and CDR2 YFSETQ. The CDR3 totals 15 residues. The CDR3 sequence: CASSLRTSDHNEQFF.

The CDR3 loop reads CAISQWSGKYTGELFF. This sequence joins TRBV10-3 and TRBJ2-2; TCRdb calls TRBD1, which cannot be checked without DNA. Looked up from germline, CDR1 is ENHRY and CDR2 is SYGVKD. The CDR3 loop spans 16 amino acids.

The chain carries TRBV10-3 and TRBJ1-5. Germline loops: CDR1 ENHRY, CDR2 SYGVKD. The CDR3 totals 15 residues. CDR3: CATIAGGDANQPQHF.

The rearrangement uses TRBV27 and TRBJ2-2; TCRdb's assignment of TRBD1 cannot be checked, as there is no DNA. The CDR3 totals 16 residues. Germline V gene data show CDR1 as MNHEY and CDR2 as SMNVEV (reference sequence). This chain's CDR3 is CASSLRGGLNTGELFF.

The chain joins TRBV6-6 to TRBJ2-5; TCRdb picks TRBD1, but there is no DNA to check that call. This CDR3 is built from 14 residues. The germline gives CDR1 MNHNY, CDR2 SVGAGI (reference sequence). CDR3 in amino acids: CASKYRTGGETQYF.

V is TRBV7-2 and J is TRBJ1-1; TCRdb proposes TRBD1, but this gene call is untestable without DNA. Germline CDR1 reads SGHTA; CDR2 reads FQGNSA. The CDR3 length is 14 residues. The CDR3 loop is CASSVDRGRTEAFF.